The T cell receptor beta chain described here comes from a study of early T cells in non-severe SARS-CoV-2 infection (dated by TCRdb to the early 2020s). Describing the broader study: TCR sequencing used bulk RNA from unsorted whole blood, so alpha and beta chains could not be paired. Study-wide findings and limitations: Matching against VDJdb was skewed toward anti-spike CD8 responses, likely underestimated virus-specific expansions, and missed private and CD4 specificities.

The library was made by 5' RACE. Data came from a NextSeq 500. The TCR library protocol attached unique molecular identifiers to individual cDNA molecules to correct for sequencing error and PCR bias. Sequencing covered both TCR alpha and beta chains, and within each sample the abundances of alpha and beta sequences were tightly co-correlated. In the source study's methods: V gene, J gene and CDR3 annotation of TCR sequences was performed with Decombinator V4. Expanded TCRs were defined as changing significantly between any two time points under a Poisson model with p below 0.0001. TCR abundances were normalised to the total number of TCRs sequenced in each sample and reported as counts per million. TRAV1-2 paired with TRAJ12, TRAJ20 or TRAJ33 defined MAIT TCRs, while TRAV10 paired with TRAJ18 defined iNKT TCRs. A search of VDJdb, accessed on 1 November 2021, was run for TCRs annotated to CMV, EBV and SARS-CoV-2, with TCRs annotated for multiple antigens excluded. TCRdb cleaned the public reads at Q25 with fastp, built clones with MiXCR and kept in-frame beta chains. Rows are combined by CDR3 protein, so each entry shows the most common genes and DNA. The V and J calls, along with clone size, are taken from TCRdb and not from the paper's own processing. The sample records 60,000 or so distinct CDR3 sequences, 10% to 15% of which are singletons. The top ten hold about 3.1% of the sample.

According to the germline V gene (reference sequence), CDR1 reads PRHDT and CDR2 reads FYEKMQ. From its cysteine to its phenylalanine, the CDR3 spans 13 amino acids. Only CDR3 DNA is held: 39 bases, read in frame from base 1. The V and J ends are trimmed by 4 bases and 3 bases, leaving 9 bases between them. A case-control design nested within a healthcare worker cohort in London, UK, was used, with weekly nasopharyngeal swab PCR tests and blood sampling performed. Healthcare workers were enrolled in the week of the UK lockdown, from 23 to 31 March 2020, and were followed every week for up to roughly 16 weeks. About this clonotype: Which antigen it targets is not known. No clone much larger than this one lies a single base away; base qualities are absent.

The V and J genes are TRBV13 and TRBJ1-2; TRBD1 is possibly the D segment (5 matching bases). Sequencing used whole blood. The source is an adult who was a healthcare worker with PCR-confirmed SARS-CoV-2 infection or an uninfected control (not recorded which). The CDR3 protein sequence reads: CASSSREHYGYTF. The base sequence is TGTGCCAGCAGCTCCAGGGAACACTATGGCTACACCTTC. The entire variable domain, with the stretches around the CDR3 drawn from the reference TRBV13 and TRBJ1-2 proteins, is AAGVIQSPRHLIKEKRETATLKCYPIPRHDTVYWYQQGPGQDPQFLISFYEKMQSDKGSIPDRFSAQQFSDYHSELNMSSLELGDSALYFCASSSREHYGYTFGSGTRLTVV.